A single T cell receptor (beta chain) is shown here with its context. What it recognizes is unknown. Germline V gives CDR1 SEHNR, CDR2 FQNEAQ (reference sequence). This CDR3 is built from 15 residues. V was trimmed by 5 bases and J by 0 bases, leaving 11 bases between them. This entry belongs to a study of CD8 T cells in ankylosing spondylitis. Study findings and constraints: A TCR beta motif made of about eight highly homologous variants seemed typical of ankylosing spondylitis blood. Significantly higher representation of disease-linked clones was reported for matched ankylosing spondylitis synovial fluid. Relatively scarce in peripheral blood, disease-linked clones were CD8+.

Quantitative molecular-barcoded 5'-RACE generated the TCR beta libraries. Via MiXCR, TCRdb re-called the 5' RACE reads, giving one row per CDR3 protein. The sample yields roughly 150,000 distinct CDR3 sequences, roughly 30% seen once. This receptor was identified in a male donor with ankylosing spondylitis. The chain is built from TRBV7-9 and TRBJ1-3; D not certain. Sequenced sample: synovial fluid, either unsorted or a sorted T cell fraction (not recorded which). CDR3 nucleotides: TGTGCCAGCAGCCCCGACGGGCGCTCTGGAAACACCATATATTTT. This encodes CASSPDGRSGNTIYF.